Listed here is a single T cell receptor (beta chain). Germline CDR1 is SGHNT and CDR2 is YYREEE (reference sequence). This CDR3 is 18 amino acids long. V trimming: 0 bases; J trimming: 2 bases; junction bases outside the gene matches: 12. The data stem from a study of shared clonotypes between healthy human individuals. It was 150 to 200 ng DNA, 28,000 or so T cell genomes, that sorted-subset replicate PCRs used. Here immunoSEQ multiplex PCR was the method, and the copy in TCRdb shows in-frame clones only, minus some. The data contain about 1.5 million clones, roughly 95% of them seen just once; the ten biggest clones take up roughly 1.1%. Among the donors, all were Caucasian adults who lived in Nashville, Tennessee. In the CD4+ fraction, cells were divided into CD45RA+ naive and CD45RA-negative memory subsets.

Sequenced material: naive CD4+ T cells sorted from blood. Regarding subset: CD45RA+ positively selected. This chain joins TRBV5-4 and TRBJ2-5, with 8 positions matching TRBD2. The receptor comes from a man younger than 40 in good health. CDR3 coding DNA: TGTGCCAGCAGCTTGGACAGCGGGAGTATAGTTCCTCAAGAGACCCAGTACTTC. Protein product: CASSLDSGSIVPQETQYF.